This TCR beta chain was recovered during a study of B cell selection in AIRE deficiency (dated by TCRdb to the late 2010s). Study-level background: Researchers compared TCRbeta repertoires of sorted blood CD4+ conventional T cells and regulatory T cells in AIRE-deficient patients with those in healthy controls. The TCR-sequenced cohort comprised about five AIRE-deficient APECED patients and about five healthy control donors. Study-level results and caveats: Among 3,500 to 4,000 shared Treg TCRbeta sequences, about 30% were shared exclusively by healthy donors and around 8.7% exclusively by patients, which suggests that Treg selection is less efficient in the absence of AIRE. CDR3s were shorter in shared Treg sequences, reflecting a bias toward rearrangements that have few non-templated nucleotide insertions. Sequencing covered only TCRbeta chains, and 35% to 45% of shared healthy-donor Treg sequences were also present in healthy Tconv, possibly due to differing TCRalpha chains. In AIRE-deficient patients, Tconv and Treg cells had TCRBV gene usage, CDR3 length and TCR diversity comparable to those in healthy donors. About 33% of the Treg TCRbeta sequences shared among healthy donors were detected in patient Tconv cells, suggesting that Treg-biased clones are diverted into the Tconv compartment.

Inclusive of the bounding cysteine and phenylalanine, the CDR3 is 13 residues long. Just CDR3 DNA is preserved here, 39 bases in frame from base 1. V loses 5 bases of germline sequence and J loses 0 bases, and the interval between the two ends is 7 bases. The germline V gene (reference sequence) sets CDR1 to MNHEY and CDR2 to SMNVEV. Regarding this clone: Its antigen remains undetermined. No clone much larger than this one lies a single base away; base qualities are absent.

The immunoSEQ platform was used to sequence the TCRbeta chain. Per the authors' processing: Pooled Treg repertoires yielded tens of thousands of distinct TCRbeta sequences from patients and more than 90,000 from healthy donors. Treg TCRbeta sequences found in two or more individuals were classed as public, and these public Treg TCRbeta sequences were then looked for in Tconv repertoires. To test for differences between groups, Mann-Whitney U tests with Bonferroni-Dunn correction were run in GraphPad Prism 7.03. TCRdb retrieved this table from immuneACCESS and kept in-frame rearrangements only. Not all clones are present; in checked studies, unresolved V genes account for under half, and no reason is known for the remainder. V and J calls and clone size are as listed in that table; D and trimming were resolved from the DNA. This sample has approximately 26,000 clones in its table, and approximately 92% of those were observed once. The ten largest clones represent about 1.1% of the sample.

For sorting, regulatory T cells were defined as CD4+CD25hiCD127low/negative cells. Control samples came from healthy donors unrelated to the patients. A FACSAria flow cytometer was used to sort the Tconv and Treg cells intended for TCRbeta sequencing. The sorted cells were collected in 5-ml round-bottom polystyrene tubes, and the dry cell pellets were frozen at -80 degrees C prior to sequencing. This receptor was obtained from a human donor in good health. This sequence uses TRBV27 and TRBJ1-2, with the D gene not clear enough to name. The sequenced sample consisted of CD4+CD25+ Tregs sorted from PBMCs. This receptor has the CDR3 CASSRLSNYGYTF. The nucleotides read TGTGCCAGCAGTCGACTTTCTAACTATGGCTACACCTTC.